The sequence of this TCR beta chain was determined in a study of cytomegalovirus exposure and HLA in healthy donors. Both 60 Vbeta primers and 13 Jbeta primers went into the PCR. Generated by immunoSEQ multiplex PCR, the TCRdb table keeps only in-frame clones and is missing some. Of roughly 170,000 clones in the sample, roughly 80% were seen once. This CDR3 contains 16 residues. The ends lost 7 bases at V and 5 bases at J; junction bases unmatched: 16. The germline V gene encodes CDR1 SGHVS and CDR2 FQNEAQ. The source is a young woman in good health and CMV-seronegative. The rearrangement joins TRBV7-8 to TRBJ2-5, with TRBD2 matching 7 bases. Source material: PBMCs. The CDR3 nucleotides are TGTGCCAGCAATAGTATCCGCGGGAGAGTTGATGAGACCCAGTACTTC. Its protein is CASNSIRGRVDETQYF.